This TCR beta chain came from a study of beta chain features in type 1 diabetes. Per germline, CDR1 LGHNA and CDR2 YNFKEQ. V was clipped by 0 bases and J by 7 bases; unmatched bases: 5. The CDR3 has 16 residues. Every bit of the isolated RNA underwent reverse transcription, so sequencing read expressed TCRB transcripts. Only in-frame clones appear in the TCRdb table, and some are missing; sequencing was by immunoSEQ multiplex PCR. The profile shows 120,000 to 150,000 clones, about 51% of them singletons. In the case of this clone: Its antigen is not known.

Every donor had blood drawn once into heparin, 100 to 150 mL on average. The authors sorted CD4+ naive, central memory, regulatory and stem cell-like memory cells via CD45RO/CCR7/CD25/CD127/CD95/CD27. Study conclusions and caveats: Among patients with Type 1 diabetes, TCRB CDR3s were moderately but significantly shorter in every one of the four CD4+ subsets. In comparison with healthy donors, patients had naive, central memory and Treg TCRB repertoires that appeared more similar.

The sequencing input was Tregs from blood. This chain joins TRBV4-2 and TRBJ1-4, with 10 nucleotides matching TRBD1. This clonotype was sampled from a man aged 18 to 30 in good health. The CDR3: CASSQDLRDRGEKLFF. CDR3 sequence (DNA): TGTGCCAGCAGCCAAGATCTGCGGGACAGGGGTGAAAAACTGTTTTTT.